This T cell receptor (beta chain) was recorded in a study of beta chain features in type 1 diabetes. Study-level background: Examination of sorted cells across all samples involved around 100,000,000 cells.

General observations from the study: There were fewer insertions and more deletions at the VDJ junctions of type 1 diabetes patients.

The CDR3 extends over 13 amino acids. Trimming at V came to 6 bases and at J to 4 bases, leaving 9 bases not matched to a gene. The germline CDR1 and CDR2 sequences are SQVTM and ANQGSEA. Every bit of the isolated RNA underwent reverse transcription, so sequencing read expressed TCRB transcripts. About 3.5 million reads per sample on average were obtained from naive, central memory and regulatory T cell samples. Generated by immunoSEQ multiplex PCR, the TCRdb table keeps only in-frame clones and is missing some. The repertoire holds 300,000 to 450,000 clones, with around 20% as singletons. This clone has more than one count but fewer than ten. Its antigen is still unknown.

The sequence was collected from a woman younger than 35 in good health. This chain uses TRBV29-1 with TRBJ2-7, with 7 bases lining up with TRBD1. Sample: naive CD4+ T cells from blood. CDR3 sequence: CSVRTGNTYEQYF. The CDR3, as DNA: TGCAGCGTCCGGACAGGCAACACATACGAGCAGTACTTC.